The entry below describes one T cell receptor beta chain. V lost 0 bases, J lost 10 bases, and 13 bases stayed unmatched. This CDR3 has 17 amino acids. Germline CDR1 SGDLS, CDR2 YYNGEE. Original processing notes: Reference gene primer amplification gave estimated nucleated cell counts. The repertoire was sequenced with immunoSEQ multiplex PCR; TCRdb's copy has only in-frame clones and lacks some. V and J calls and clone size are given by that table; D and trimming were obtained from the DNA. The sample shows about 150,000 clones, approximately 80% of them seen only once. This sample was taken from a study of blood T cell repertoires in COVID-19.

The sequencing sample was made of peripheral blood. This receptor was identified in a woman in her fifties or sixties with acute or convalescent COVID-19. The V call is TRBV9, the J call TRBJ1-3; 10 nucleotides agree with TRBD1. The CDR3 protein is CASSVATGTGVRGTIYF. As DNA, the CDR3 is TGTGCCAGCAGCGTAGCCACCGGGACAGGGGTTCGGGGAACCATATATTTT.